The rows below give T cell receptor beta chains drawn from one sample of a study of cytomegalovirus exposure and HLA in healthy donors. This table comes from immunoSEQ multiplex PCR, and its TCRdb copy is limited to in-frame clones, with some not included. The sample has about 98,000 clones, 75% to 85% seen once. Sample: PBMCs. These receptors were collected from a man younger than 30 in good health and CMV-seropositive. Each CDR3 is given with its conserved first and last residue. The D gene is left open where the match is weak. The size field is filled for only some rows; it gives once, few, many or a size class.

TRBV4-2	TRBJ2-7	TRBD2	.	TGTGCCAGCAGCCAAGTTGAGGCTAGCGGGGTGGGTGAGCAGTACTTC	CASSQVEASGVGEQYF
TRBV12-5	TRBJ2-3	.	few	TGTGCTAGTGGTTTGGTTGTACAGGGAATGGGCACAGATACGCAGTATTTT	CASGLVVQGMGTDTQYF
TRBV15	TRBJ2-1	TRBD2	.	TGTGCCACCAGCAGCAGCGGGGGGGAAGGTGAGCAGTTCTTC	CATSSSGGEGEQFF
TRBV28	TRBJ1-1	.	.	TGTGCCAGCAGTTTATCCAGGGTGGGCACTGAAGCTTTCTTT	CASSLSRVGTEAFF
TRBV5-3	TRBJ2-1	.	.	TGTGCCAGAAGCGTTGTGAGTAGGAGAGTGGACTACAATGAGCAGTTCTTC	CARSVVSRRVDYNEQFF
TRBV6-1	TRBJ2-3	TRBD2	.	TGTGCCAGCAGTGAAGGGTGGACTAGGGCGGCGGATACGCAGTATTTT	CASSEGWTRAADTQYF
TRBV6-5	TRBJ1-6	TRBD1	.	TGTGCCAGCAGGGACAGGGTTAATTCACCCCTCCACTTT	CASRDRVNSPLHF
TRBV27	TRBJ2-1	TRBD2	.	TGTGCCAGCAGTGTGTTGACTAGCGGGGGGTCTCTTGAGCAGTTCTTC	CASSVLTSGGSLEQFF
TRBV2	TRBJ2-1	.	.	TGTGCCAGCAGCGACAGACTAGGGAACGATGAGCAGTTCTTC	CASSDRLGNDEQFF
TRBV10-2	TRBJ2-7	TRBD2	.	TGCGCCAGCAGGGAGCCGGGGGGGACCTACGAGCAGTACTTC	CASREPGGTYEQYF
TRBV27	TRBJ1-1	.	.	TGTGCCAGCAGTTTCCTCCCGGGATTGAACACTGAAGCTTTCTTT	CASSFLPGLNTEAFF
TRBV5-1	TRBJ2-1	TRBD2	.	TGCGCCAGCAGCAAGGCTAGCGGGGGGATATATGAGCAGTTCTTC	CASSKASGGIYEQFF
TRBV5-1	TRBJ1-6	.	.	TGCGCCAGCAGCTTGGGACCGCAGGCACCCCTCCACTTT	CASSLGPQAPLHF
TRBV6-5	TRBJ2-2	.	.	TGTGCCAGTAGATGGGGGGGGGCTAGTACCGGGGAGCTGTTTTTT	CASRWGGASTGELFF
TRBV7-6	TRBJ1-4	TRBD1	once	TGTGCCAGCAGCTCCCTTGACAGGGGGCGTGAAAAACTGTTTTTT	CASSSLDRGREKLFF
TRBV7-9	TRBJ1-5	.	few	TGTGCCAGCAGCTTAGTGGCCCCCCAGGGACTAAATCAGCCCCAGCATTTT	CASSLVAPQGLNQPQHF
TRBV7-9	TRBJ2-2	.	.	TGTGCCAGCCTTGGCATGCGGGCCGGGGAGCTGTTTTTT	CASLGMRAGELFF
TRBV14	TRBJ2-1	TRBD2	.	TGTGCCAGCAGCCAAGATCAGCGGGGGGCCAATGAGCAGTTCTTC	CASSQDQRGANEQFF
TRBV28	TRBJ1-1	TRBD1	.	TGTGCCAGCAGTTTCGCAGGACAGGGGAGCACTGAAGCTTTCTTT	CASSFAGQGSTEAFF
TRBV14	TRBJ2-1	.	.	TGTGCCAGCAGAGCGGATAGCTCCTACAATGAGCAGTTCTTC	CASRADSSYNEQFF
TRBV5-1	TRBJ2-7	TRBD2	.	TGCGCCAGCAGCTTGGTCCCTAGCGGGGTAAACGAGCAGTACTTC	CASSLVPSGVNEQYF
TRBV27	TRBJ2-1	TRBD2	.	TGTGCCAGTACACGGGGGGCCTACAATGAGCAGTTCTTC	CASTRGAYNEQFF
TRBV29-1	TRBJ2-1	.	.	TGCACCGTGCGCTCCTACAATGAGCAGTTCTTC	CTVRSYNEQFF
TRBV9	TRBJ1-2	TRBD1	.	TGTGCCAGCAGCGCGGACAGGGGCGACTATGGCTACACCTTC	CASSADRGDYGYTF
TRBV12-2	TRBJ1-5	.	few	TGTGCAAGTCGCTTAGGGACAGGGACAAATCAGCCCCAGCATTTT	CASRLGTGTNQPQHF
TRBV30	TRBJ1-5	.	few	TGTGCCTGGAGTACCGCACCCGGGACACTTAATCAGCCCCAGCATTTT	CAWSTAPGTLNQPQHF
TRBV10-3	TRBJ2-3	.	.	TGTGCCATCAGTGACCACGACAGTCCCACAGATACGCAGTATTTT	CAISDHDSPTDTQYF
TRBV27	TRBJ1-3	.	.	TGTGCCAGCAGTTTATTCGGGGGCTCTGGAAACACCATATATTTT	CASSLFGGSGNTIYF
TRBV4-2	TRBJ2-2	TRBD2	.	TGTGCCAGCAGCCAAGGACTAGCTGGGAGCACTGGGGAGCTGTTTTTT	CASSQGLAGSTGELFF
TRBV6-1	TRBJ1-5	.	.	TGTGCCAGCAGTGAAGGGGTGGGAGATAGCAATCAGCCCCAGCATTTT	CASSEGVGDSNQPQHF
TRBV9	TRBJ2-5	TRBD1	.	TGTGCCAGCAGCGTAAGGGGGCAGGGGACGAGCGAGACCCAGTACTTC	CASSVRGQGTSETQYF
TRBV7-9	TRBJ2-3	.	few	TGTGCCAGCACCCACGATTTAGTGGGCACAGATACGCAGTATTTT	CASTHDLVGTDTQYF
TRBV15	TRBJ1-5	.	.	TGTGCCACCAGCAGAGATCCAACAGAGAATCAGCCCCAGCATTTT	CATSRDPTENQPQHF
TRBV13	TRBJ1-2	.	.	TGTGCCAGCAGCTTAGAACCTCGGGGGGCAGGGGATGGTGGCTACACCTTC	CASSLEPRGAGDGGYTF
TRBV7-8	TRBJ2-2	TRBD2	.	TGTGCCAGCAGCTGGTCCGGCGGGGGGGCAACTGGGGAGCTGTTTTTT	CASSWSGGGATGELFF
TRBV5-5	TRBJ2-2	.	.	TGTGCCAGCAGACTCGGGTCCGGGGAGCTGTTTTTT	CASRLGSGELFF
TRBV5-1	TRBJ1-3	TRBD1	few	TGCGCCAGCAGCCAGGTTCCCCCTACAGGGGTCGGTCTCGGAAACACCATATATTTT	CASSQVPPTGVGLGNTIYF
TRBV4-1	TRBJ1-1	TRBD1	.	TGCGCCAGCAGCCATAGGGGGCTCGCTGAAGCTTTCTTT	CASSHRGLAEAFF
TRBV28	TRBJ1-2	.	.	TGTGCCAGCAGTCCTGGGCCCAGATTACCTAACTATGGCTACACCTTC	CASSPGPRLPNYGYTF
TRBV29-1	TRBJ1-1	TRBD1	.	TGCAGCGGCCTACAGGGGGCGCTGGAGAACACTGAAGCTTTCTTT	CSGLQGALENTEAFF
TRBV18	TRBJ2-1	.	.	TGTGCCAGCTCACCTAGACTAGTAGAGCAGTTCTTC	CASSPRLVEQFF
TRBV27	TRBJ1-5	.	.	TGTGCCAGCAGTTTATCGTCAAAGCTGGGCAATCAGCCCCAGCATTTT	CASSLSSKLGNQPQHF
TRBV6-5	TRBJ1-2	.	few	TGTGCCAGCAGCAGGGGATGGACTAACTATGGCTACACCTTC	CASSRGWTNYGYTF
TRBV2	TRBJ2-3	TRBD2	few	TGTGCCAGCAGAAACGAAGTAGCGGGGGGATCCGATACGCAGTATTTT	CASRNEVAGGSDTQYF
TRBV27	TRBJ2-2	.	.	TGTGCCAGCAGTCACGGGGGCGGGGAGCTGTTTTTT	CASSHGGGELFF
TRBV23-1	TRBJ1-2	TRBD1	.	TGCGCCAGCGATGGGGACAGTCCAATCCCCCACTTC	CASDGDSPIPHF
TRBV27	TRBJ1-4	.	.	TGTGCCAGCCGGCAGGGAACCACAACTAATGAAAAACTGTTTTTT	CASRQGTTTNEKLFF